A single sample gave rise to the 23 T cell receptor beta chains below, sequenced in a study of shared clonotypes between healthy human individuals. Data came from immunoSEQ multiplex PCR; TCRdb stores just in-frame clones and leaves some out. The sample records 2,500,000 or so clones, approximately 90% being singletons. Sequenced material: naive CD4+ T cells from PBMCs. Subset in this sample: CD45RA+ positively selected. These receptors came from a man younger than 35 in good health. Some clones in this sample may be carry-over from other donors' samples.

The CDR3 is CASSLYSFGSEAFF. The CDR3 DNA follows: TGTGCCAGCAGTTTATACAGCTTTGGGTCTGAAGCTTTCTTT. The rearrangement links TRBV28 to TRBJ1-1; no clear D. There are 14 residues in the CDR3. In germline, CDR1 is MDHEN, CDR2 SYDVKM. Deletions cut 1 base from V and 6 bases from J, with 12 bases between.

The V gene is TRBV4-2, the J gene TRBJ2-7; 9 bases fit TRBD2. Losses at the gene ends were 6 bases for V and 2 bases for J; bases not matched to a gene: 11. Germline V gives CDR1 LGHNA, CDR2 YNFKEQ. The CDR3 loop spans 16 amino acids. CDR3: CASSPVSSGMAYEQYF. The CDR3, as DNA: TGTGCCAGCAGTCCAGTTTCTAGCGGGATGGCCTACGAGCAGTACTTC.

This clone turned up a few times. The V call is TRBV10-2, the J call TRBJ2-7, with D uncertain. Germline-derived CDR1 and CDR2 are WSHSY and SAAADI. The V gene lost 7 bases and the J gene lost 3 bases, with 16 bases spanning the gap. The CDR3 is 14 amino acids. The CDR3 DNA sequence: TGCGCCAGCATATCGACCAGCGCGGACTACGAGCAGTACTTC. Its protein product is CASISTSADYEQYF.

The chain is built from TRBV4-3 and TRBJ1-2, with D unclear. The germline gives CDR1 LGHNA, CDR2 YSLEER. The CDR3 totals 15 residues. Trimming stripped 5 bases from V and 4 bases from J, with 17 bases between. The CDR3 loop reads CASSARTEVGYGYTF. CDR3 coding DNA: TGCGCCAGCAGCGCTCGGACTGAAGTGGGCTATGGCTACACCTTC.

V usage is TRBV30 and J usage is TRBJ2-2; 7 nucleotides match TRBD1. V was pared by 8 bases and J by 4 bases, with 7 bases of the junction left unmatched. CDR1 and CDR2 (germline): GTSNPN, SVGIG (reference sequence). The CDR3 extends over 13 amino acids. The CDR3 bases are TGTGCCGAAGACAGGGTTCTCACCGGGGAGCTGTTTTTT. Its protein is CAEDRVLTGELFF.

This chain uses TRBV19 with TRBJ1-2, with D unclear. The CDR3 has 12 amino acids. The V gene's germline CDR1 is LNHDA and CDR2 SQIVND (reference sequence). Trimming removed 4 bases at V and 5 bases at J, with 8 bases between. The CDR3 DNA reads TGTGCCAGTAGTACTCCCCCGTATGGCTACACCTTC. It yields the protein CASSTPPYGYTF. The full variable domain, its missing parts supplied by reference TRBV19 and TRBJ1-2, is DGGITQSPKYLFRKEGQNVTLSCEQNLNHDAMYWYRQDPGQGLRLIYYSQIVNDFQKGDIAEGYSVSREKKESFPLTVTSAQKNPTAFYLCASSTPPYGYTFGSGTRLTVV.

V is TRBV7-3 and J is TRBJ2-1; 11 nucleotides agree with TRBD1. Germline assignment: CDR1 SGHTA and CDR2 FQGTGA. This CDR3 is built from 18 residues. With 2 bases clipped from V and 8 bases from J, the junction kept 14 bases outside the gene matches. Written as DNA, the CDR3 is TGTGCCAGCAGCTTATGGGGACAGGGGGTACAAGGTGGGGATGAGCAGTTCTTC. It encodes CASSLWGQGVQGGDEQFF. The whole variable domain, remainder taken from reference TRBV7-3 and TRBJ2-1, is GAGVSQTPSNKVTEKGKYVELRCDPISGHTALYWYRQSLGQGPEFLIYFQGTGAADDSGLPNDRFFAVRPEGSVSTLKIQRTERGDSAVYLCASSLWGQGVQGGDEQFFGPGTRLTVL.

The V and J genes are TRBV7-2 and TRBJ1-2; D may be TRBD1 (6 bases). V lost 7 bases and J 7 bases, leaving 19 bases between the germline ends. Germline-derived CDR1 and CDR2 are SGHTA and FQGNSA. The CDR3 is 14 amino acids. CDR3 in amino acids: CASIAGGGPAGYTF. DNA for the CDR3: TGTGCCAGCATCGCCGGTGGGGGCCCGGCTGGCTACACCTTC. The whole variable domain, remainder taken from reference TRBV7-2 and TRBJ1-2, is GAGVSQSPSNKVTEKGKDVELRCDPISGHTALYWYRQSLGQGLEFLIYFQGNSAPDKSGLPSDRFSAERTGGSVSTLTIQRTQQEDSAVYLCASIAGGGPAGYTFGSGTRLTVV.

This chain joins TRBV5-1 and TRBJ2-2; 16 nucleotides align to TRBD2. This CDR3 is 18 amino acids long. After removal of 3 bases from V and 3 bases from J, the junction contained 5 bases not matched to a gene. The germline V gene has CDR1 SGHRS and CDR2 YFSETQ. The CDR3 DNA reads TGCGCCAGCAGCTGGGGACTAGCGGGAGGGGAGCACACCGGGGAGCTGTTTTTT. It yields the protein CASSWGLAGGEHTGELFF. The complete variable domain, with remaining parts taken from reference TRBV5-1 and TRBJ2-2, reads KAGVTQTPRYLIKTRGQQVTLSCSPISGHRSVSWYQQTPGQGLQFLFEYFSETQRNKGNFPGRFSGRQFSNSRSEMNVSTLELGDSALYLCASSWGLAGGEHTGELFFGEGSRLTVL.

CDR3 sequence: CASSQGAVQGYSYEQYF. CDR3 coding DNA: TGCGCCAGCAGCCAAGGAGCTGTACAGGGCTATTCTTACGAGCAGTACTTC. This chain links TRBV4-1 with TRBJ2-7, with a weak D call TRBD1 (6 bases). V lost 1 base to trimming and J lost 4 bases, with 20 bases between them. Germline CDR1 MGHRA, CDR2 YSYEKL. The CDR3 totals 17 residues.

Note on this clone: Other DNA sequences within the sample encode an identical CDR3. The chain carries TRBV7-3 and TRBJ2-5; D gene unclear. The CDR3 runs 13 residues. Germline CDR1 and CDR2: SGHTA and FQGTGA. Trimming stripped 0 bases from V and 2 bases from J, with 4 bases between. This CDR3 is CASSLTRQETQYF. CDR3 in DNA: TGTGCCAGCAGCTTAACGAGACAAGAGACCCAGTACTTC. The full variable domain, completed using reference TRBV7-3 and TRBJ2-5, is GAGVSQTPSNKVTEKGKYVELRCDPISGHTALYWYRQSLGQGPEFLIYFQGTGAADDSGLPNDRFFAVRPEGSVSTLKIQRTERGDSAVYLCASSLTRQETQYFGPGTRLLVL.

In this sample, this clone turned up once. This sequence joins TRBV28 and TRBJ2-3; 10 bases are a match to TRBD1. Germline CDR1 is MDHEN and CDR2 is SYDVKM. The J segment lost 3 bases and the V segment lost 3 bases, leaving 6 bases of the junction unmatched. The CDR3 is 16 residues long. The chain's CDR3 is CASSFAGTGATDTQYF. In DNA, the CDR3 is TGTGCCAGCAGTTTTGCAGGGACAGGGGCTACAGATACGCAGTATTTT.

The chain uses TRBV4-1 and TRBJ2-1; 14 positions agree with TRBD2. Germline-derived CDR1 and CDR2 are MGHRA and YSYEKL. Unmatched junction bases numbered 12, after V lost 3 bases and J lost 2 bases. The CDR3 spans 20 residues. This chain's CDR3 is CASSHPEGLAGGYPYNEQFF. DNA for the CDR3: TGCGCCAGCAGCCACCCCGAAGGACTAGCGGGAGGCTATCCCTACAATGAGCAGTTCTTC.

V is TRBV29-1 and J is TRBJ2-1; D uncertain. Germline V gene lookup returns CDR1 SQVTM and CDR2 ANQGSEA. CDR3 size: 13 residues. V lost 4 bases to trimming and J lost 3 bases, with 10 bases between them. CDR3 amino acids: CSVGGINYNEQFF. The CDR3 DNA sequence: TGCAGCGTTGGAGGAATAAACTACAATGAGCAGTTCTTC.

The chain links TRBV4-1 to TRBJ1-1; D is possibly TRBD1 (5 bases). Germline values: CDR1 MGHRA, CDR2 YSYEKL. There are 15 residues in the CDR3. V shed 1 base and J shed 4 bases, with 13 bases lying between them. The chain's CDR3 is CASSQVLGGSTEAFF. The DNA for the CDR3 is TGCGCCAGCAGCCAAGTACTGGGGGGTAGCACTGAAGCTTTCTTT.

This chain links TRBV7-9 with TRBJ2-7; TRBD1 is a possible D gene (7 bases). The CDR3 contains 15 residues. Per germline, CDR1 SEHNR and CDR2 FQNEAQ (reference sequence). Trimming left V 3 bases short and J 3 bases short, with 15 bases between. CDR3 DNA sequence: TGTGCCAGCAGCTTCTTGGCAGGGGGGAACTACGAGCAGTACTTC. Translated, it gives CASSFLAGGNYEQYF.

This chain links TRBV5-1 with TRBJ2-7; 11 bases match TRBD2. The CDR3 consists of 17 residues. V lost 4 bases, J lost 4 bases, and 13 bases stayed unmatched. Germline V gene data show CDR1 as SGHRS and CDR2 as YFSETQ. The CDR3 DNA reads TGCGCCAGCAGCCGGCCCCTAGCGGGAGGTCACCTTTACGAGCAGTACTTC. Its translation: CASSRPLAGGHLYEQYF. The complete variable domain, with remaining parts taken from reference TRBV5-1 and TRBJ2-7, reads KAGVTQTPRYLIKTRGQQVTLSCSPISGHRSVSWYQQTPGQGLQFLFEYFSETQRNKGNFPGRFSGRQFSNSRSEMNVSTLELGDSALYLCASSRPLAGGHLYEQYFGPGTRLTVT.

This sequence joins TRBV10-3 and TRBJ2-2, with TRBD1 matching 7 bases. CDR3 length: 14 residues. Germline trimming cut 6 bases from V and 5 bases from J; bases unmatched to any gene: 6. From germline, CDR1 is ENHRY and CDR2 SYGVKD. In nucleotides, the CDR3 is TGTGCCATCAGGGACGACAGGGAAACCGGGGAGCTGTTTTTT. Translating gives CAIRDDRETGELFF.

The gene calls are TRBV2 and TRBJ2-5, with D possibly matching TRBD1 (6 bases). Germline assignment: CDR1 SNHLY and CDR2 FYNNEI. The CDR3 runs to 14 residues. V lost 5 bases and J lost 5, with 15 bases in between. CDR3 in amino acids: CASSSQGRVETQYF. In DNA form, the CDR3 reads TGTGCCAGCAGTTCACAGGGTAGGGTGGAGACCCAGTACTTC.

V and J are TRBV27 and TRBJ2-6; 9 bases align to TRBD1. V trimming: 6 bases; J trimming: 3 bases; junction bases outside the gene matches: 12. The CDR3 has 18 amino acids. The germline V gene encodes CDR1 MNHEY and CDR2 SMNVEV (reference sequence). CDR3 residues: CASSLWWDRVHGANVLTF. The CDR3 nucleotides read TGTGCCAGCAGCCTCTGGTGGGACAGGGTCCATGGGGCCAACGTCCTGACTTTC.

The chain couples TRBV28 to TRBJ1-5; D is unresolved. The CDR3 totals 16 residues. Germline assignment: CDR1 MDHEN and CDR2 SYDVKM. V lost 5 bases and J 4 bases, leaving 18 bases between the germline ends. The CDR3 region is CASSPTVSTPNQPQHF. The CDR3, as DNA: TGTGCCAGCAGTCCCACGGTCTCAACCCCAAATCAGCCCCAGCATTTT.

This sequence joins TRBV13 and TRBJ2-4, with a possible D match to TRBD1 (6 bases). The CDR3 contains 15 residues. V was shortened by 0 bases and J by 7 bases, with 13 bases between the two germline ends. Germline assignment: CDR1 PRHDT and CDR2 FYEKMQ (reference sequence). The CDR3 DNA follows: TGTGCCAGCAGCTTAGGAGGGCAGGGGCGGAACATTCAGTACTTC. Translated: CASSLGGQGRNIQYF. Supplemented by reference TRBV13 and TRBJ2-4, the full variable domain reads AAGVIQSPRHLIKEKRETATLKCYPIPRHDTVYWYQQGPGQDPQFLISFYEKMQSDKGSIPDRFSAQQFSDYHSELNMSSLELGDSALYFCASSLGGQGRNIQYFGAGTRLSVL.

This sequence joins TRBV5-1 and TRBJ2-1; D may be TRBD2 (5 bases). V was trimmed by 1 base and J by 0 bases, leaving 14 bases between them. The CDR3 is 17 amino acids. Germline V lookup: CDR1 SGHRS, CDR2 YFSETQ. The DNA of the CDR3 is TGCGCCAGCAGCTTGAAAACTAGTACGGACTCCTACAATGAGCAGTTCTTC. Residues: CASSLKTSTDSYNEQFF.